The entry that follows covers one T cell receptor (beta chain) sequence. Which antigen it targets is not known. Qualities for individual bases were not recorded, and no much larger clone is one base off. The treatment or condition label here, explained by the study, means: randomized to nivolumab then ipilimumab (arm A) or the reverse (arm B). None of the patients in the trial had previously been given DNA-damaging chemotherapy. Thawed PBMCs were sorted on a FACS Aria II flow cytometer to isolate live CD3+CD8+ cells negative for CD19 and CD56. The samples were obtained from melanoma patients enrolled in CheckMate 064, an open-label, randomized phase II trial testing sequential checkpoint blockade. Peripheral blood mononuclear cells were obtained through leukapheresis, purified using Ficoll-Paque, and frozen in human serum containing roughly 10% DMSO. Right after sorting, the blood CD3+CD8+ cells were verified to be >98% pure, and DNA extraction followed.

This sample is part of a study of sequential checkpoint blockade in melanoma (dated by TCRdb to about 2019). Regarding the study in general: In a 1:1 randomization, patients received either first-line nivolumab then ipilimumab (arm A) or ipilimumab then nivolumab (arm B). Maintenance nivolumab was given following each of the two trial sequences. Beyond this particular receptor, the publication reports: The response-prediction model combining TCR metrics and mutation burden needs validation in larger, independent patient cohorts.

The immunoSEQ Assay was used to immunosequence TCRbeta CDR3 regions from genomic DNA. Prior to high-throughput sequencing, genomic DNA was amplified by bias-controlled multiplex PCR. For the original study's pipeline: To quantify the absolute abundance of each unique TCRbeta CDR3 region, the sequences were collapsed and filtered. Clonality was defined as 1 minus Pielou's evenness and was calculated using productive rearrangements only. Clones with significantly greater frequencies in on-treatment versus baseline samples were identified using a previously published method. TCRdb retrieved this table from immuneACCESS and kept in-frame rearrangements only. Not all clones are present; in checked studies, unresolved V genes account for under half, and no reason is known for the remainder. V, J and clone size are those of that table, while D and trimming were read from the DNA. Recorded for this sample are 30,000 to 45,000 clones; roughly 88% of them occurred a single time. 9.5% to 15% of the sample goes to the ten largest clones.

There are 17 amino acids in the CDR3, from cysteine to phenylalanine inclusive. Only CDR3 DNA is held: 51 bases, read in frame from base 1. Per the germline V gene (reference sequence), SGHNT is the CDR1 and YYREEE is the CDR2. The germline V end is reduced by 5 bases and the J end by 3 bases; junction bases left unmatched: 12. This sequence uses TRBV5-4 and TRBJ2-1, with TRBD2 identical over 9 junction bases. The TCR originated in a human donor with melanoma. The sample in question was CD8+ T cells sorted from blood (inferred from file names), obtained from a patient given nivolumab and ipilimumab in sequence. The DNA is TGTGCCAGCAGAGACCCCGAGAGTAGCGGGAGCTACAATGAGCAGTTCTTC. Translated, this gives CASRDPESSGSYNEQFF.